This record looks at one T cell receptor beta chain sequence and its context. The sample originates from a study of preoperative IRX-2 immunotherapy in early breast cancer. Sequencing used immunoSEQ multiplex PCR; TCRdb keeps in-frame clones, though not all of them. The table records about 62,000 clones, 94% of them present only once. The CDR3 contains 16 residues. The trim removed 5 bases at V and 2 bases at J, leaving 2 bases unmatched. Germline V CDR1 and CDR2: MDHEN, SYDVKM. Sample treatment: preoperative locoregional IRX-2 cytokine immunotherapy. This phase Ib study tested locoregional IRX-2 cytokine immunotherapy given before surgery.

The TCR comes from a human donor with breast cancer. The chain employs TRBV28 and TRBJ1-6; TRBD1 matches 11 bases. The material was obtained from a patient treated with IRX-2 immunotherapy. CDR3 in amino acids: CASSGQGATYNSPLHF. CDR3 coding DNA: TGTGCCAGCAGTGGACAGGGGGCCACCTATAATTCACCCCTCCACTTT.